This T cell receptor (beta chain) stems from a study of blood T cell repertoires in COVID-19. Study summary: Samples representing acute and convalescent COVID-19 were sourced from the United States, Italy and Spain. PBMCs, B-cell-depleted T cells, or T cells were the source of the cDNA or gDNA that made up the material.

The CDR3 consists of 15 residues. The germline V gene has CDR1 LGHNA and CDR2 YSLEER. V dropped 1 base and J dropped 1 base, with 10 bases sitting between them. Per the study methods: Using reference gene primer amplification, nucleated cell counts were estimated. The method was immunoSEQ multiplex PCR; TCRdb's version includes in-frame clones alone and lacks a portion of them. V and J calls and clone size are copied from that table; D and trimming were computed from the DNA. The repertoire consists of about 140,000 clones, with around 89% occurring once and the leading ten covering 11%. Sequencing used peripheral blood. This clonotype originated in a woman over 75 with acute or convalescent COVID-19. The chain employs TRBV4-3 and TRBJ1-1; tentatively, D is TRBD1 (6 bases). This CDR3 reads CASSQVRGWNTEAFF. CDR3 DNA: TGCGCCAGCAGCCAAGTAAGGGGGTGGAACACTGAAGCTTTCTTT.